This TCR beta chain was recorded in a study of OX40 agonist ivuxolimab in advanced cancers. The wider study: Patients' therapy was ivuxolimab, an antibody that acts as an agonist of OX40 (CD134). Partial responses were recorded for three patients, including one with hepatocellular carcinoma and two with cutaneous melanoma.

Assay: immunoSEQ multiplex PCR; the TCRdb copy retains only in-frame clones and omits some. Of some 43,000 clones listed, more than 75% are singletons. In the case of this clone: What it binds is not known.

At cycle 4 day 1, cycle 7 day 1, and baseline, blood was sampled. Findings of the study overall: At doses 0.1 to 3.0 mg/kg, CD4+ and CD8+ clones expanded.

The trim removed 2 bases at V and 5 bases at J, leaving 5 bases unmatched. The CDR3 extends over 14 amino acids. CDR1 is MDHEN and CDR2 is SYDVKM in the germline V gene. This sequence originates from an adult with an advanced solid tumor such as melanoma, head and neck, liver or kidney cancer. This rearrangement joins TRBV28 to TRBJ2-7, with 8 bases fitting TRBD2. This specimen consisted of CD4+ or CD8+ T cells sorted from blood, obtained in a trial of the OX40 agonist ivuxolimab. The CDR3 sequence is CASSLSGGPNEQYF. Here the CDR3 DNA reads TGTGCCAGCAGTTTAAGCGGGGGCCCGAACGAGCAGTACTTC.